The present TCR beta chain was sequenced within a study of breast tumors, draining lymph nodes, adjacent tissues. One entry per CDR3 protein results from TCRdb running MiXCR on the multiplex PCR reads. This sample has 20,000 to 30,000 distinct CDR3 sequences, with roughly a quarter found just once. This clonotype was seen ten or more times. V was cut by 4 bases and J by 2 bases, with 22 bases left in between. The germline gives CDR1 SGHDT, CDR2 YYEEEE. This CDR3 has 17 residues. The chain recombines TRBV5-6 with TRBJ2-7, with D unresolved. This receptor was taken from a female donor with breast cancer. Some clones in this sample may be carry-over from other donors' samples. The source material was breast tumor tissue. The CDR3 DNA reads TGTGCCAGCAGCCTATGGGGATTGTCAGAGGACCCCTACGAGCAGTACTTC. Translated, it gives CASSLWGLSEDPYEQYF. The full variable domain, with the rest looked up from reference TRBV5-6 and TRBJ2-7, is DAGVTQSPTHLIKTRGQQVTLRCSPKSGHDTVSWYQQALGQGPQFIFQYYEEEERQRGNFPDRFSGHQFPNYSSELNVNALLLGDSALYLCASSLWGLSEDPYEQYFGPGTRLTVT.